This is a list of T cell receptor beta chains from one sample in a study of shared clonotypes between healthy human individuals. The protocol was immunoSEQ multiplex PCR, while the TCRdb copy is restricted to in-frame clones and leaves out a portion. The sample consists of about 1.4 million clones, around 97% of them appearing once. The sequenced sample was naive CD4+ T cells sorted from blood. These receptors originate from a man between 25 and 39 years old in good health. Each CDR3 is given with its conserved first and last residue. Each record gives: D gene, clone size, V gene, J gene, CDR3 DNA, CDR3 protein. D genes are given only for firm matches. Rows may omit the clone size; those that give it use once, few, many or a size class.

d_gene: .; abundance: once; v_gene: TRBV19; j_gene: TRBJ1-5; CDR3nt: TGTGCCAGTAGTATCCGACAGCTTAGACCCAATCAGCCCCAGCATTTT; CDR3aa: CASSIRQLRPNQPQHF
d_gene: .; abundance: .; v_gene: TRBV29-1; j_gene: TRBJ2-5; CDR3nt: TGCAGCGTGACCCCGCCCAGAGAGACCCAGTACTTC; CDR3aa: CSVTPPRETQYF
d_gene: .; abundance: .; v_gene: TRBV6-1; j_gene: TRBJ2-7; CDR3nt: TGTGCCAGCAGTGAAAAGAGCCTAGTTATTAGCTACGAGCAGTACTTC; CDR3aa: CASSEKSLVISYEQYF
d_gene: TRBD2; abundance: .; v_gene: TRBV6-6; j_gene: TRBJ2-3; CDR3nt: TGTGCCAGCAGTTACTCTTCTAGCGGGAGTGCAGATACGCAGTATTTT; CDR3aa: CASSYSSSGSADTQYF
d_gene: TRBD2; abundance: .; v_gene: TRBV16; j_gene: TRBJ2-1; CDR3nt: TGTGCCAGCAGCCCCTCACTAGCGGGAGTATGGCTGTTCTTC; CDR3aa: CASSPSLAGVWLFF
d_gene: TRBD2; abundance: .; v_gene: TRBV9; j_gene: TRBJ2-7; CDR3nt: TGTGCCAGCAGCGTCCGTCTAGCGGGCGAGCAGTACTTC; CDR3aa: CASSVRLAGEQYF
d_gene: TRBD2; abundance: .; v_gene: TRBV7-2; j_gene: TRBJ2-1; CDR3nt: TGTGCCAGCAGCTTTTTAAGTTACGGCGGGAGGGGAGATGAGCAGTTCTTC; CDR3aa: CASSFLSYGGRGDEQFF
d_gene: .; abundance: .; v_gene: TRBV5-1; j_gene: TRBJ2-1; CDR3nt: TGCGCCAGCAGACTACCAGAGCAATACAATGAGCAGTTCTTC; CDR3aa: CASRLPEQYNEQFF
d_gene: TRBD1; abundance: .; v_gene: TRBV7-3; j_gene: TRBJ2-1; CDR3nt: TGTGCCAGCAGCTTATCGGGACAGGGGTCTTACAATGAGCAGTTCTTC; CDR3aa: CASSLSGQGSYNEQFF
d_gene: .; abundance: .; v_gene: TRBV10-1; j_gene: TRBJ2-2; CDR3nt: TGCGCCAGCAGTCCCTCGCGAGGGCTAGCTAGCACCGGGGAGCTGTTTTTT; CDR3aa: CASSPSRGLASTGELFF
d_gene: .; abundance: .; v_gene: TRBV28; j_gene: TRBJ2-5; CDR3nt: TGTGCCGGAGGGGGTCATTTAGCGGAGACCCAGTACTTC; CDR3aa: CAGGGHLAETQYF
d_gene: .; abundance: .; v_gene: TRBV6-1; j_gene: TRBJ2-4; CDR3nt: TGTGCCAGCATGACGTCGACAGCCTGGGCGAACATTCAGTACTTC; CDR3aa: CASMTSTAWANIQYF
d_gene: .; abundance: .; v_gene: TRBV6-1; j_gene: TRBJ2-5; CDR3nt: TGTGCTACTGCCGGGACTGACTCGGGGACCCAGTACTTC; CDR3aa: CATAGTDSGTQYF
d_gene: TRBD1; abundance: .; v_gene: TRBV29-1; j_gene: TRBJ1-5; CDR3nt: TGCAGCGCCAGGGACAGGGGGATGGGGCAGCCCCAGCATTTT; CDR3aa: CSARDRGMGQPQHF
d_gene: .; abundance: .; v_gene: TRBV6-6; j_gene: TRBJ2-7; CDR3nt: TGTGCCAGCAGTTACCGGACAGGGAGGGTATACGAGCAGTACTTC; CDR3aa: CASSYRTGRVYEQYF
d_gene: TRBD2; abundance: .; v_gene: TRBV5-5; j_gene: TRBJ2-7; CDR3nt: TGTGCCAGCAGCTTGAGCGGGAGTCCCTACGAGCAGTACTTC; CDR3aa: CASSLSGSPYEQYF
d_gene: .; abundance: .; v_gene: TRBV7-6; j_gene: TRBJ2-7; CDR3nt: TGTGCCAGCAGCTTAGCTAGCGGAGACTACGAGCAGTACTTC; CDR3aa: CASSLASGDYEQYF
d_gene: .; abundance: .; v_gene: TRBV4-1; j_gene: TRBJ2-7; CDR3nt: TGCGCCAGCAGCCAAGATCCTGGGATCCAATCCTACGAGCAGTACTTC; CDR3aa: CASSQDPGIQSYEQYF
d_gene: .; abundance: .; v_gene: TRBV5-5; j_gene: TRBJ2-7; CDR3nt: TGTGCCAGCAGCTGGGCAGCGCTGAAGGGCGAGCAGTACTTC; CDR3aa: CASSWAALKGEQYF
d_gene: .; abundance: once; v_gene: TRBV20-1; j_gene: TRBJ2-5; CDR3nt: TGCAGTGCTACTACAACTGAGACCCAGTACTTC; CDR3aa: CSATTTETQYF
d_gene: .; abundance: .; v_gene: TRBV18; j_gene: TRBJ1-2; CDR3nt: TGTGCCAGCTCGAGCACCGGCGGCTACACCTTC; CDR3aa: CASSSTGGYTF
d_gene: TRBD1; abundance: few; v_gene: TRBV6-9; j_gene: TRBJ1-1; CDR3nt: TGTGCCAGCAGTTCGACAGGGGCGGAGGCTTTCTTT; CDR3aa: CASSSTGAEAFF
d_gene: .; abundance: .; v_gene: TRBV19; j_gene: TRBJ2-7; CDR3nt: TGTGCCAGTAGCCTTGGGACTGCTTATTACGAGCAGTACTTC; CDR3aa: CASSLGTAYYEQYF
d_gene: TRBD1; abundance: .; v_gene: TRBV30; j_gene: TRBJ2-7; CDR3nt: TGTGCCTGGAGTCCGGGCGGACAGGGTCTCTACGAGCAGTACTTC; CDR3aa: CAWSPGGQGLYEQYF
d_gene: TRBD2; abundance: .; v_gene: TRBV11-2; j_gene: TRBJ2-7; CDR3nt: TGTGCCAGCAGCTCCCACCGGGAGGGCCACGAGCAGTACTTC; CDR3aa: CASSSHREGHEQYF
d_gene: TRBD1; abundance: once; v_gene: TRBV27; j_gene: TRBJ1-4; CDR3nt: TGTGCCAGCAGCTCCGACAGGGGGAATGAAAAACTGTTTTTT; CDR3aa: CASSSDRGNEKLFF
d_gene: .; abundance: .; v_gene: TRBV5-1; j_gene: TRBJ1-4; CDR3nt: TGCGCCAGCAGCTTGGTCGCAGGGTCGGGTGAAAAACTGTTTTTT; CDR3aa: CASSLVAGSGEKLFF
d_gene: TRBD1; abundance: .; v_gene: TRBV11-2; j_gene: TRBJ1-1; CDR3nt: TGTGCCAGCAGCTTCTATCCGGGACAGGGATGGACTGAAGCTTTCTTT; CDR3aa: CASSFYPGQGWTEAFF
d_gene: .; abundance: .; v_gene: TRBV12-5; j_gene: TRBJ1-3; CDR3nt: TGTGCTAGTGGTTTAGCTGGGTCCCTCTCTGGAAACACCATATATTTT; CDR3aa: CASGLAGSLSGNTIYF
d_gene: .; abundance: .; v_gene: TRBV11-3; j_gene: TRBJ2-7; CDR3nt: TGTGCCAGCAGCGCCGGATCTCGCGAGCAGTACTTC; CDR3aa: CASSAGSREQYF
d_gene: TRBD1; abundance: .; v_gene: TRBV29-1; j_gene: TRBJ2-3; CDR3nt: TGCAGCGTTGAACGGACAGGAGTTATCGGTCGCACAGATACGCAGTATTTT; CDR3aa: CSVERTGVIGRTDTQYF
d_gene: TRBD2; abundance: .; v_gene: TRBV5-1; j_gene: TRBJ2-7; CDR3nt: TGCGCCAGCAGCCTGGGACTAGCCCCCACCTACGAGCAGTACTTC; CDR3aa: CASSLGLAPTYEQYF
d_gene: .; abundance: .; v_gene: TRBV18; j_gene: TRBJ1-5; CDR3nt: TGTGCCAGCTCACCGGACAATAGCAATCAGCCCCAGCATTTT; CDR3aa: CASSPDNSNQPQHF
d_gene: .; abundance: once; v_gene: TRBV5-1; j_gene: TRBJ1-5; CDR3nt: TGCGCCAGCAGCTTGGAAAGTAGAGGGCCCCAGCATTTT; CDR3aa: CASSLESRGPQHF
d_gene: TRBD1; abundance: .; v_gene: TRBV5-1; j_gene: TRBJ2-7; CDR3nt: TGCGCCAGCAGCTCGTATCCGCCGGGGACAGGAATCTCCTACGAGCAGTACTTC; CDR3aa: CASSSYPPGTGISYEQYF
d_gene: .; abundance: .; v_gene: TRBV6-4; j_gene: TRBJ1-1; CDR3nt: TGTGCCAGCAGTACCAAAGGGGGAACCACTGAAGCTTTCTTT; CDR3aa: CASSTKGGTTEAFF
d_gene: TRBD2; abundance: .; v_gene: TRBV5-5; j_gene: TRBJ2-5; CDR3nt: TGTGCCAGCAGCTTCGGGGACTACGAGACCCAGTACTTC; CDR3aa: CASSFGDYETQYF
d_gene: .; abundance: .; v_gene: TRBV27; j_gene: TRBJ1-5; CDR3nt: TGTGCCAGCAGTTTATCGGCGGGGGAGAATCAGCCCCAGCATTTT; CDR3aa: CASSLSAGENQPQHF
d_gene: .; abundance: .; v_gene: TRBV6-6; j_gene: TRBJ2-1; CDR3nt: TGTGCCAGCAGTTCCATGGAAAGGGGCAATGAGCAGTTCTTC; CDR3aa: CASSSMERGNEQFF
d_gene: .; abundance: .; v_gene: TRBV2; j_gene: TRBJ2-7; CDR3nt: TGTGCCAGCAGTGAAGAAGGATACGAGCAGTACTTC; CDR3aa: CASSEEGYEQYF
d_gene: .; abundance: .; v_gene: TRBV19; j_gene: TRBJ2-7; CDR3nt: TGTGCCAGTAGTATAGGACGGGGAGGCCCCTACGAGCAGTACTTC; CDR3aa: CASSIGRGGPYEQYF
d_gene: .; abundance: .; v_gene: TRBV9; j_gene: TRBJ2-5; CDR3nt: TGTGCCAGCAGCGTAGGCCCGGACAGAAAAGAGACCCAGTACTTC; CDR3aa: CASSVGPDRKETQYF
d_gene: .; abundance: .; v_gene: TRBV28; j_gene: TRBJ2-3; CDR3nt: TGTGCCAGTGACGGCACAGATACGCAGTATTTT; CDR3aa: CASDGTDTQYF
d_gene: .; abundance: .; v_gene: TRBV5-5; j_gene: TRBJ2-7; CDR3nt: TGTGCCAGCAGCCGAACAGTTCCCCCCTACGAGCAGTACTTC; CDR3aa: CASSRTVPPYEQYF
d_gene: TRBD2; abundance: .; v_gene: TRBV5-4; j_gene: TRBJ2-5; CDR3nt: TGTGCCAGCAGCTTTACGGGAGGAAATCAAGAGACCCAGTACTTC; CDR3aa: CASSFTGGNQETQYF
d_gene: .; abundance: .; v_gene: TRBV6-6; j_gene: TRBJ2-7; CDR3nt: TGTGCCAGCAGTTATACGGGACATACCTACGAGCAGTACTTC; CDR3aa: CASSYTGHTYEQYF